This T cell receptor beta chain emerged from a study of cytomegalovirus exposure and HLA in healthy donors (TCRdb year 2017). In terms of the full investigation: An earlier analysis of some 550 of the donors reported approximately 290 Gb of sequence data and around 110 million unique TCR beta sequences from about 200 million T cells. Approximately 300 gigabases of sequencing data and approximately 91 million unique TCR sequences made up an early release that covered some 640 HLA-typed donors. The genetic ancestry cluster associated with self-reported Caucasian donors included over 65% of the roughly 360 genotyped donors. The study aimed to test whether cataloging public T cell receptors could reveal signatures of past pathogen exposure. Using immunosequencing, the study profiled T cell repertoires from 500 to 800 subjects and related those repertoires to cytomegalovirus serostatus. Along with the roughly 670-subject first cohort, a separate validation cohort of approximately 110 different subjects was used. High-throughput TCR immunosequencing, statistical association of individual TCRs with disease status, and machine learning were combined to predict cytomegalovirus infection status. In a later analysis, previously published TCR beta repertoires from 666 donors were re-analyzed and high-resolution HLA genotyping was added so that TCR occurrence patterns could be studied. Rather than drawing on any new phenotypic data, the later analysis identified candidate immune exposures from TCR beta sequences and the way those sequences occurred across donors. In an earlier analysis of 587 of the donors, high-throughput TCR beta sequencing was used to judge whether each TCR beta V gene segment behaved as functional or pseudogenic. Donor age, sex, ethnicity and CMV serostatus were compiled together with the repertoire data. A later genetic analysis took genome-wide SNP genotypes for about 60% of the roughly 670 donors and used that subset as a discovery cohort. All discovery cohort repertoires had been generated using a single sequencing platform. HLA typing included class I and class II loci at four-digit resolution. The number of donors typed differed by locus, with 629-630 for A, B, C, DRB1 and DQB1, more than 500 for DQA1, under 610 for DPA1, and around 460 for DPB1. Roughly five DR-DQ haplotypes were handled as single units for association and clustering because linkage in the cohort was strong. Among almost 400 genotyped donors of the cohort, an average of about 240,000 unique TCR beta nucleotide sequences were sequenced per donor, approximately 20% of them non-productive. Overall study results and their limits: Correlated functional status among segregating V segments might be attributable to linkage disequilibrium, but an unknown experimental factor could not be ruled out. Strong co-occurrence of HLA alleles, especially DR and DQ, made assigning TCR associations to individual alleles difficult. In both the original and validation cohorts, the classifier was reported to diagnose cytomegalovirus status with high specificity and sensitivity. A later genetic analysis associated a missense DCLRE1C variant with V-gene and J-gene trimming of TCR beta chains, and an independent cohort replicated the association. Specific HLA alleles were associated with 15,000 to 20,000 TCR beta sequences at a false discovery rate of 0.05 in a later analysis. In a later genetic analysis, fewer N-insertions in productive TCRs were reported among donors in an Asian-associated ancestry cluster than the approximately 710-donor mean. The presence/absence analyses assumed that sequencing depth was roughly uniform across donors, and that assumption may not be true. CMV serostatus was the only immune exposure information available for the cohort. In vitro tests confirmed that a few of the cytomegalovirus-associated TCR beta chains recognize cytomegalovirus antigens. Some IMGT-functional V segments, including TRBV6-2 and TRBV6-3, could not be distinguished by the 87-base-pair reads and were therefore excluded. Because counts were too low, roughly 18 rarely observed V segments, including chromosome 9 orphons, were left out of the earlier analysis of several hundred of the donors. According to the authors, the approach could potentially be generalized to other disease states and immunological phenotypes. Most TCR sequences were observed very rarely across donors, whereas some public TCRs were present in many individuals. In an earlier analysis of 587 of the donors, most TCR beta V segments appeared in productive rearrangements about 87% or about 30% of the time, broadly matching IMGT annotations. This cohort had only TCR beta chains sequenced, and the lack of alpha or paired-chain data limited which features could be detected. According to a later analysis, parvovirus B19, influenza, CMV and Epstein-Barr virus appeared linked to several top co-occurrence clusters. A group of highly shared sequence variants was considered likely to be a technical artifact of the sequencing pipeline. A total of around 150 TCR beta chains were listed by the study as associated with cytomegalovirus. In a later analysis, HLA-associated TCR beta chains were found to be more clonally expanded and to have lower generation probabilities than equally common non-associated chains. A further reported finding was that TCR beta sequences accurately predicted the HLA-A and HLA-B alleles for most subjects in the first cohort. A later analysis found that TCR association rates varied across HLA loci, with DRB1 alleles showing the most associated TCRs and HLA-C alleles the fewest. A later analysis found that most CMV-associated TCR beta chains appeared HLA-restricted, with HLA associations seemingly driven largely by CMV exposure. Because HLA typing was unavailable for some donors at each locus, only the typed subset was used in association tests.

To prepare the library, the immunoSEQ multiplex PCR assay was applied. The multiplex PCR relied on a mix of 60 forward primers for TCR Vbeta segments and 13 reverse primers for TCR Jbeta segments. Amplification of the CDR3 region of rearranged TCR beta genes was performed with a multiplex PCR assay on genomic DNA. On the Illumina HiSeq System, the amplified TCR beta libraries were sequenced as 87-base-pair reads. On the authors' methods: Across the 670 or so repertoires, a later analysis counted tens of millions of unique TCR beta chains, around 10 million of which were shared by at least two donors. Raw reads were error-corrected and collapsed into unique sequences with a nearest-neighbor algorithm that merged closely related sequences to remove PCR and sequencing errors. CDR3 sequences were aligned to IMGT reference sequences to assign V, D and J gene segments. For a sequence to be retained, at least a six-nucleotide match to both a V gene segment and a J gene segment was required. Rearrangements were called productive when the CDR3 lacked stop codons and stayed in frame with V and J; all others were non-productive. Following IMGT convention, CDR3 was defined as the stretch from the second conserved V-encoded cysteine up to the conserved J-encoded phenylalanine. The earlier analysis of about 610 of the donors excluded any sequence lacking an unambiguous match to a single V gene segment. In an earlier analysis of some 590 of the donors, a V segment was called functional when productive rearrangements were above 56.7%, and segregating when the standard deviation between donors exceeded 5%. A statistical classification framework was developed to diagnose cytomegalovirus status using the catalog of TCR beta chain sequences. In a later analysis, TCR nucleotide sequences were compared against IMGT/GENE-DB human TR gene sequences so that V and J genes could be assigned. A later analysis assigned CDR3 sequences and most-parsimonious VDJ recombination scenarios with the TCRdist pipeline. In a later analysis, each TCR beta chain was defined by its CDR3 amino acid sequence together with its V-gene family, and reads without a unique V-gene family were excluded. In a later analysis, 450 to 600 highly shared, low-generation-probability nucleotide sequences were removed to address suspected cross-contamination and a sequencing artifact. In a later analysis, a clonal expansion index for each public chain was calculated from normalized within-repertoire ranks of inferred template counts. In a later analysis, generation probabilities were computed with a VDJ recombination model fitted to out-of-frame rearrangements, and the resulting probabilities were checked against IGoR. Hypergeometric tests were used in a later analysis to score TCR-TCR, TCR-HLA and TCR-CMV co-occurrence, with a repertoire-size bias correction applied to the TCR pairs. In a later analysis, false discovery rates were estimated by permuting HLA or CMV assignments 20 times. In a later analysis, co-occurring TCRs were grouped using DBSCAN, with TCRdist sequence similarity added in when clustering inside HLA-allele-positive subsets. For co-occurrence clustering, repertoires with fewer than 30,000 or more than 120,000 public chains were excluded, along with 5 or 6 repertoires with anomalous nucleotide sharing. In its TCRdb copy, this immuneACCESS table keeps in-frame sequences only and misses some clones. Where compared with another copy, unresolved V genes explain less than half of these, and the others have no known cause. That table furnishes V, J and clone size, whereas the DNA furnished D and trimming. The sample table records more than 85,000 clones; about 69% of these occur just once. The top ten constitute 4% to 5.5% of the sample.

There are a few counts of this clone. Its target antigen remains unknown. No per-base quality is available; no much larger clone lies one base away. Per the germline V gene (reference sequence), SGHNT is the CDR1 and YYREEE is the CDR2. V is reduced by 2 bases and J by 4 bases, leaving a spacing of 12 bases between them. Reading from cysteine to phenylalanine, the CDR3 counts 15 amino acids. Only the CDR3 portion is preserved as DNA: 45 bases, with reading frame beginning at the first base. The cohort consisted of some 730 healthy bone marrow donors. At the time of sampling, every cohort member was nominally healthy, though immune exposures that went unrecorded were likely present. CMV serostatus was positive for more than 250 and negative for 352 of the 666 cohort members, and was not recorded for this donor. A peripheral blood sample was provided by each donor, and peripheral blood mononuclear cells were used for TCR beta sequencing. The Qiagen DNeasy Blood Extraction Kit was used to extract genomic DNA from the blood cell samples.

The sequence links TRBV5-4 to TRBJ2-2; a tentative D call is TRBD2 (7 bases match). The sequence derives from a human donor in good health. Sequenced material: PBMCs. CDR3 sequence: CASSFGGQGTGELFF. The sequence in DNA is TGTGCCAGCAGCTTCGGGGGGCAGGGCACCGGGGAGCTGTTTTTT. The CDR3, completed at both ends by the reference TRBV5-4 and TRBJ2-2 genes, gives the full variable domain ETGVTQSPTHLIKTRGQQVTLRCSSQSGHNTVSWYQQALGQGPQFIFQYYREEENGRGNFPPRFSGLQFPNYSSELNVNALELDDSALYLCASSFGGQGTGELFFGEGSRLTVL.